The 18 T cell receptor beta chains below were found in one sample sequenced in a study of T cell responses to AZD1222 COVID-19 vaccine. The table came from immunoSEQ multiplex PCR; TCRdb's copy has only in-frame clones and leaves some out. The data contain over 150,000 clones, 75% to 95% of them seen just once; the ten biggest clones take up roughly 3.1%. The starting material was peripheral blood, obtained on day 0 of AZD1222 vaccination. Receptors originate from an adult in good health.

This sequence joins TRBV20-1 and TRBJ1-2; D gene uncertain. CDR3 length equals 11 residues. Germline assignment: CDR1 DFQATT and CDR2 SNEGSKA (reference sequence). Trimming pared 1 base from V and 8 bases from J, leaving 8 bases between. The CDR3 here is CSARVNGGYTF. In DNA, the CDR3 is TGCAGTGCTAGAGTGAACGGGGGCTACACCTTC.

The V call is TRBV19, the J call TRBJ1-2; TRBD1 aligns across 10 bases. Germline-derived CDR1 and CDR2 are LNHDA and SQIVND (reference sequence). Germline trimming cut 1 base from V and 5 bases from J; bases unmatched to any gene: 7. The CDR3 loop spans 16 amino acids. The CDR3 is CASSIVTGTGAYGYTF. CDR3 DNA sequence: TGTGCCAGTAGTATAGTTACCGGGACAGGGGCTTATGGCTACACCTTC.

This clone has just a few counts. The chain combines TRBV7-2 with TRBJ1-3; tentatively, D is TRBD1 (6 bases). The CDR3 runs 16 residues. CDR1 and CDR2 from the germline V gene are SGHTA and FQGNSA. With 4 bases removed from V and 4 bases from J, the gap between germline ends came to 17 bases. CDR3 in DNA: TGTGCCAGCAGCTCCCAACAGGGAGGGAGCGGAAACACCATATATTTT. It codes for CASSSQQGGSGNTIYF.

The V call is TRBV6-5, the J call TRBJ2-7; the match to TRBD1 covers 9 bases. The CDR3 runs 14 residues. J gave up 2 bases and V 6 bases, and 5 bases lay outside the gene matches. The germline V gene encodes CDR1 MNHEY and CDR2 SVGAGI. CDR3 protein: CASRPGQGPYEQYF. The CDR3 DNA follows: TGTGCCAGCAGACCGGGACAGGGTCCCTACGAGCAGTACTTC.

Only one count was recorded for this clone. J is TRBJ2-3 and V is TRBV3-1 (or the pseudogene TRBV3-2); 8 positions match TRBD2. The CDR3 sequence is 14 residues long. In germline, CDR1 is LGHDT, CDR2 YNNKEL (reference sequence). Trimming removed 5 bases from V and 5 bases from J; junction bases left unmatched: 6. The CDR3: CASSGTGGEDTQYF. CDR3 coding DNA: TGTGCCAGCAGCGGGACCGGGGGGGAAGATACGCAGTATTTT.

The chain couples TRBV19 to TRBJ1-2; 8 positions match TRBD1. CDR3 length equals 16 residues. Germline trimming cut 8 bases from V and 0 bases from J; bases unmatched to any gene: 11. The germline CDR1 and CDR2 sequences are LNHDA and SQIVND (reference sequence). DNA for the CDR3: TGTGCCAGTTTTGGGTATACAGGGGGGACTAACTATGGCTACACCTTC. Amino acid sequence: CASFGYTGGTNYGYTF. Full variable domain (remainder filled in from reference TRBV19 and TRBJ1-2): DGGITQSPKYLFRKEGQNVTLSCEQNLNHDAMYWYRQDPGQGLRLIYYSQIVNDFQKGDIAEGYSVSREKKESFPLTVTSAQKNPTAFYLCASFGYTGGTNYGYTFGSGTRLTVV.

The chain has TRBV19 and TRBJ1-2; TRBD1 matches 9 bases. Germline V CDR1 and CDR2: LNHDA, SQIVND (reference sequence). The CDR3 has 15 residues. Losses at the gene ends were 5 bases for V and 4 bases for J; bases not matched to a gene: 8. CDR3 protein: CASSGKQGAVYGYTF. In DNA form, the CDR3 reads TGTGCCAGTAGTGGGAAACAGGGGGCGGTCTATGGCTACACCTTC.

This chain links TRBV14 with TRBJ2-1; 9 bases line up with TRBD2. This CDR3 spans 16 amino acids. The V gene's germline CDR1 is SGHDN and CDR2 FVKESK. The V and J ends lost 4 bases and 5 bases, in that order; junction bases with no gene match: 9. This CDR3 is CASSPLAGAADNEQFF. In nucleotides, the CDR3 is TGTGCCAGCAGCCCCTTAGCGGGGGCCGCAGACAATGAGCAGTTCTTC. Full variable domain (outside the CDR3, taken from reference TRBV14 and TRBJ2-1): EAGVTQFPSHSVIEKGQTVTLRCDPISGHDNLYWYRRVMGKEIKFLLHFVKESKQDESGMPNNRFLAERTGGTYSTLKVQPAELEDSGVYFCASSPLAGAADNEQFFGPGTRLTVL.

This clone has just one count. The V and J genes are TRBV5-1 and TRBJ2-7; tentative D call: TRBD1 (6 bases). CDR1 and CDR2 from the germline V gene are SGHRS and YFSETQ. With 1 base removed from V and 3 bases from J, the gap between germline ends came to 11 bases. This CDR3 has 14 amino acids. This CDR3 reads CASSLLPDSYEQYF. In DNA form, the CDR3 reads TGCGCCAGCAGCTTGCTCCCGGACAGCTACGAGCAGTACTTC. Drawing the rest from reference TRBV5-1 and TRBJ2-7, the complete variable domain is KAGVTQTPRYLIKTRGQQVTLSCSPISGHRSVSWYQQTPGQGLQFLFEYFSETQRNKGNFPGRFSGRQFSNSRSEMNVSTLELGDSALYLCASSLLPDSYEQYFGPGTRLTVT.

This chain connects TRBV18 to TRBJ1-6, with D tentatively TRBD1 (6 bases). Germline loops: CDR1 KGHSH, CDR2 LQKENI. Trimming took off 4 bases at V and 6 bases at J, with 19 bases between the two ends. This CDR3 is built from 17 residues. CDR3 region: CASSLQGGALGNSPLHF. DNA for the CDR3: TGTGCCAGCTCACTACAAGGGGGAGCCCTAGGTAATTCACCCCTCCACTTT.

The CDR3 DNA is TGTGCCAGCAGTTACGGTCCGGACCATGGCTACACCTTC. It encodes CASSYGPDHGYTF. V gene TRBV6-5 combines with J gene TRBJ1-2, with D hard to call. The V end lost 2 bases, the J end lost 6 bases, and 10 bases lay between the germline ends. CDR1 is MNHEY and CDR2 is SVGAGI in the germline V gene. This CDR3 is built from 13 residues.

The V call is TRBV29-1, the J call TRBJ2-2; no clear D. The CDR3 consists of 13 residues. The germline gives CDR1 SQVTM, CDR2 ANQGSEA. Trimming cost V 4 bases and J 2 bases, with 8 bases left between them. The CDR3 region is CSVGRLNTGELFF. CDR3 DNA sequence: TGCAGCGTTGGGAGATTAAACACCGGGGAGCTGTTTTTT.

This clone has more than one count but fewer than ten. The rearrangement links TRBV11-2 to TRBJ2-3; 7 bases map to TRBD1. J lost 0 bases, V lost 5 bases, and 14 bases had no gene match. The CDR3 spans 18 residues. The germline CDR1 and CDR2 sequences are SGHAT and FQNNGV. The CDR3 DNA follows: TGTGCCAGCAGCCGAGGGCTGCCCGGGACAGACAGCACAGATACGCAGTATTTT. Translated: CASSRGLPGTDSTDTQYF.

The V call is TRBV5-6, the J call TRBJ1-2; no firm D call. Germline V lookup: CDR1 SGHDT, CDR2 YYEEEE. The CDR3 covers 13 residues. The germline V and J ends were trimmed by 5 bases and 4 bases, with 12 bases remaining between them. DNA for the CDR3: TGTGCCAGCAGGAGACCGGAATTCTATGGCTACACCTTC. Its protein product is CASRRPEFYGYTF.

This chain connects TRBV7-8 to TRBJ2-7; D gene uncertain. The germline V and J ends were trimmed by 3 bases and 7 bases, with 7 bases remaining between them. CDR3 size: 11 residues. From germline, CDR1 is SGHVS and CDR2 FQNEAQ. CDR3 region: CASSLAEEQYF. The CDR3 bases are TGTGCCAGCAGCTTGGCGGAAGAGCAGTACTTC. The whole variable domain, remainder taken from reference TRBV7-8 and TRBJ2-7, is GAGVSQSPRYKVAKRGQDVALRCDPISGHVSLFWYQQALGQGPEFLTYFQNEAQLDKSGLPSDRFFAERPEGSVSTLKIQRTQQEDSAVYLCASSLAEEQYFGPGTRLTVT.

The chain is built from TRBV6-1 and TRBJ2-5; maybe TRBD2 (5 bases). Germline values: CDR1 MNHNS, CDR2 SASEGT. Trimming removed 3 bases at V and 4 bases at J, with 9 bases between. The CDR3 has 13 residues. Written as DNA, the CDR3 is TGTGCCAGCAGTGACGGGGTTCGAGAGACCCAGTACTTC. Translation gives CASSDGVRETQYF.

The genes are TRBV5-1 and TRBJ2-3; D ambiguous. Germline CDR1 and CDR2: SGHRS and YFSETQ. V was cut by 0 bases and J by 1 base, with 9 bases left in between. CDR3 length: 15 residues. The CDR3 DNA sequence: TGCGCCAGCAGCTTGGAAATGGCGGGCACAGATACGCAGTATTTT. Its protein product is CASSLEMAGTDTQYF.

The CDR3 sequence: CASSRGSMNTEAFF. The CDR3 coding sequence is TGTGCCAGCAGCCGAGGGTCTATGAACACTGAAGCTTTCTTT. The rearrangement links TRBV7-9 to TRBJ1-1; D uncertain. Per germline, CDR1 SEHNR and CDR2 FQNEAQ (reference sequence). The CDR3 has 14 residues. With 5 bases removed from V and 0 bases from J, the gap between germline ends came to 10 bases.